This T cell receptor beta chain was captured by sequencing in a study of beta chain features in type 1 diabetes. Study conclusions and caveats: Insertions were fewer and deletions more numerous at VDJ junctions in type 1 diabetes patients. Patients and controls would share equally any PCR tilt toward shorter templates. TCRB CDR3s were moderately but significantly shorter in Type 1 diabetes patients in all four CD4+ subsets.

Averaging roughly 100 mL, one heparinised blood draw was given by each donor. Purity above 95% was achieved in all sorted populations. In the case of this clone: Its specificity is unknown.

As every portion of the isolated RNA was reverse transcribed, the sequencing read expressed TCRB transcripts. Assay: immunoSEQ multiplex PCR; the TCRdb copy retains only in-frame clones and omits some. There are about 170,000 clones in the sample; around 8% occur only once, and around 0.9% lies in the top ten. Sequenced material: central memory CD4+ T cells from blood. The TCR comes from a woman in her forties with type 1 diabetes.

This CDR3 reads CASSAKTSGVTSYEQYF. CDR3 DNA: TGTGCCAGCAGCGCGAAGACTAGCGGGGTTACCTCCTACGAGCAGTACTTC. The J gene is TRBJ2-7, the V gene TRBV7-8; 11 nucleotides line up with TRBD2. From germline, CDR1 is SGHVS and CDR2 FQNEAQ. The CDR3 consists of 17 residues. Trimming removed 5 bases from V and 0 bases from J; junction bases left unmatched: 9.